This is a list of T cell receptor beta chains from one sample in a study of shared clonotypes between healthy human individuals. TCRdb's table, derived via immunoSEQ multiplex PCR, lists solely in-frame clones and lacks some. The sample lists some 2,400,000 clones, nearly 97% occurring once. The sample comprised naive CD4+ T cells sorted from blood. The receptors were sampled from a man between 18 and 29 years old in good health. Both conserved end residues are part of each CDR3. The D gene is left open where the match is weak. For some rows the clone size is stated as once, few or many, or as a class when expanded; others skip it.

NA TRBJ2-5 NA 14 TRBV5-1 TGCGCCAGCAGCTTGGTTGGGGTCCCGGAGACCCAGTACTTC CASSLVGVPETQYF
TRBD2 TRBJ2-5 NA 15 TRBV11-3 TGTGCCAGCAGTCCCACTAGCGGGGGTCGGGAGACCCAGTACTTC CASSPTSGGRETQYF
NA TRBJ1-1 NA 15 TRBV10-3 TGTGCCATCGCTCCGGACAGAGGTGGGAACACTGAAGCTTTCTTT CAIAPDRGGNTEAFF
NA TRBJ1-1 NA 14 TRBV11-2 TGTGCCAGCAGCTTAATCGCGGGGAACACTGAAGCTTTCTTT CASSLIAGNTEAFF
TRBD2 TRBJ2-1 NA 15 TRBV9 TGTGCCAGCAGTTTAGCGGGAGGGCTATACAATGAGCAGTTCTTC CASSLAGGLYNEQFF
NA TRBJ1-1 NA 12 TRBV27 TGTGCCAGCAGTTTAGGGCCAGGGAGAGCTTTCTTT CASSLGPGRAFF
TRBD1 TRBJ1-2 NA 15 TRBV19 TGTGCCAGTAGTGGGCCGGGACAGGCCGCGGGAGGCTACACCTTC CASSGPGQAAGGYTF
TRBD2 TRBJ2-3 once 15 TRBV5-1 TGCGCCAGCACCCTTAGCGGGACTGGCACAGATACGCAGTATTTT CASTLSGTGTDTQYF
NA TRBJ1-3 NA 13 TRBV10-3 TGTGCCATCACCTTGAGCCCTGGAAACACCATATATTTT CAITLSPGNTIYF
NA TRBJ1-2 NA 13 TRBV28 TGTGCCAGCAGTGTTAGCAGTGCCTATGGCTACACCTTC CASSVSSAYGYTF
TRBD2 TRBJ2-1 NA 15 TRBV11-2 TGTGCCAGCAGCCGGGGTGGACTAGGGTCCCATGAGCAGTTCTTC CASSRGGLGSHEQFF
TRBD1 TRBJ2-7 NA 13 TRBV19 TGTGCCAGTAGTACTTTCGGACAGGCCGAGCAGTACTTC CASSTFGQAEQYF
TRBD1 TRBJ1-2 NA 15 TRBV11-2 TGTGCCAGCAGCCTGGGACAGGGTAAGGGACATGGCTACACCTTC CASSLGQGKGHGYTF
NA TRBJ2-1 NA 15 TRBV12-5 TGTGCTAGTGGTTCCCTGGGGAACATCGGGGTTGGCCAGTTCTTC CASGSLGNIGVGQFF
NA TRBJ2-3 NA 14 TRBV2 TGTGCCAGCGGGTCTAGCGCTAGCACAGATACGCAGTATTTT CASGSSASTDTQYF
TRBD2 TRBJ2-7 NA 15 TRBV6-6 TGTGCCAGCAGTTGGACTAGCGGGCTCTCCTACGAGCAGTACTTC CASSWTSGLSYEQYF
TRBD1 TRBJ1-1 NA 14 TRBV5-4 TGTGCCAGCAGTAGGACAGGGGTCTTTGGTGAAGCTTTCTTT CASSRTGVFGEAFF
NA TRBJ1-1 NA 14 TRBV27 TGTGCCAGCAGTCCCGGACGGGGAAACACTGAAGCTTTCTTT CASSPGRGNTEAFF
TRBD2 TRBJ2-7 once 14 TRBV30 TGTGCCTGGAGTGACGGGAGGGCCGTGGACGAGCAGTACTTC CAWSDGRAVDEQYF
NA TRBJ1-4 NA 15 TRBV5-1 TGCGCCAGCAGCTTGGGGAGAGGGCGTAATGAAAAACTGTTTTTT CASSLGRGRNEKLFF
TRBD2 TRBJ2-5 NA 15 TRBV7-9 TGTGCCAGCAGACTCAGCGGGGGGAACCAAGAGACCCAGTACTTC CASRLSGGNQETQYF
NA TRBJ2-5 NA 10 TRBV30 TGTGCCTGGAGTACAGGGACCCAGTACTTC CAWSTGTQYF
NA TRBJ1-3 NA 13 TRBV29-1 TGCAGCGTTGGAGGGCTGGAGGTGAACACCATATATTTT CSVGGLEVNTIYF
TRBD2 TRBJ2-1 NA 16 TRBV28 TGTGCCAGCACCTCTCCGAGAGCTGGCGGGGGAAATGAGCAGTTCTTC CASTSPRAGGGNEQFF
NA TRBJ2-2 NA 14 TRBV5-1 TGCGCCAGCAGCTTGGCGGCGGGGACCGGGGAGCTGTTTTTT CASSLAAGTGELFF
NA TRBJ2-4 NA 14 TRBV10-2 TGCGCCAGCAGCCCTGACGGACCGGGGGACATTCAGTACTTC CASSPDGPGDIQYF
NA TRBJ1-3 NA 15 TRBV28 TGTGCCAGCAGTTTATGGGTCGCAGTCGGAAACACCATATATTTT CASSLWVAVGNTIYF
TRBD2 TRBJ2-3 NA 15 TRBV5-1 TGCGCCAGCAGCCAGCTAGCGGTTAGCACAGATACGCAGTATTTT CASSQLAVSTDTQYF
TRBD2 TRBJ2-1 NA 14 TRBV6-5 TGTGCCAGCAGAACACCGGGACTAAAGAATGAGCAGTTCTTC CASRTPGLKNEQFF
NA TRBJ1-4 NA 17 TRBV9 TGTGCCAGCAGCGTAAGGAGCGGGGCGGTAACTAATGAAAAACTGTTTTTT CASSVRSGAVTNEKLFF
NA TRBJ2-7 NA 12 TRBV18 TGTGCCAGCTCACAGGCTTCCTACGAGCAGTACTTC CASSQASYEQYF